The T cell receptor (beta chain) described here comes from a study of blood T cell repertoires in COVID-19 (dated by TCRdb to 2018 to 2020). Regarding the study in general: Samples covering the acute and convalescent phases of COVID-19 were provided by collaborators in the United States, Italy and Spain. Subjects who had been exposed to COVID-19, were actively infected with it, or had recovered from it provided the deeply sampled blood TCRbeta repertoires that made up the dataset. HLA class I and class II types, where available, came from metadata supplied by the sample provider rather than from assay-based typing. Sample metadata almost always included a de-identified subject ID, COVID-19 status, age in years and sex. Samples came from the ongoing ImmuneRACE study (first 160 participants) plus 1,254 subjects from 6 global collaborators. The repertoires were released in a freely available public database intended as a resource for research on the immune response to SARS-CoV-2. The material from the prospective study consisted of cDNA or gDNA derived from T cells, B-cell-depleted T cells, or PBMCs.

Findings and caveats that apply to the study as a whole: The amount of clinical and demographic metadata varied by source and participant and was provided uncurated.

CDR1 SGHVS and CDR2 FQNEAQ are derived from the germline V gene. The CDR3 starts with the cysteine, ends with the phenylalanine, and has 15 residues. Only the CDR3 DNA is retained, 45 bases long and in frame from the first base. The V end loses 1 base and the J end loses 2 bases, and a stretch of 11 bases separates them. TCRbeta CDR3 regions were amplified from genomic DNA using the immunoSEQ Assay, a bias-controlled multiplex PCR. In the authors' own workflow: The number of nucleated cells in each sample was estimated by amplification of reference gene primers within the assay. To quantify the absolute abundance of each unique TCRbeta CDR3 rearrangement, sequence reads were collapsed and filtered. For each sample, productive Simpson clonality was calculated as the square root of Simpson's diversity index over productive rearrangements. TCRdb took over this immuneACCESS table, retaining in-frame rearrangements with V and J assigned. Such tables are incomplete; in checked studies, under half of the missing clones stem from an unresolved V gene, and the remainder is unexplained. The V and J calls and clone size were taken over from that table, and D and trimming were inferred from the DNA. The sample data list about 28,000 clones, and nearly 90% of these were observed just once. The ten most abundant clones make up 6.5% to 10% of the sample.

To note about this clone: Its antigen is currently not known. Base qualities are not provided; no much larger clone lies one nucleotide away.

At one collaborating source in Seattle, patients were enrolled during active infection and were followed longitudinally through the course of disease. Collaborating institutions collected whole blood in K2EDTA tubes following their own protocols. For TCRbeta analysis, collaborators shipped samples as frozen whole blood, isolated PBMCs, or DNA extracted from either of those sample types. Material for sequencing was peripheral blood. The chain employs TRBV7-8 and TRBJ1-1; no D gene can be assigned with confidence. The clonotype originates from a man aged 55-75 years with COVID-19, enrolled during active disease. The nucleotides read TGTGCCAGCAGCTTAGGAGCGGCCCTTAACACTGAAGCTTTCTTT. Its product reads: CASSLGAALNTEAFF.